These 28 T cell receptor beta chains originate from one sample sequenced in a study of Graves' ophthalmopathy and Graves' hyperthyroidism. From RNA, the CDR3 regions of TCR beta chains were amplified and sequenced. The first round was an RT-PCR with HTBI primers, and the second round was a multiplex PCR. TCRdb re-called the multiplex PCR reads with MiXCR, one entry per CDR3 protein. The table includes 300,000 or so distinct CDR3 sequences, roughly 15% detected once. The sample was peripheral blood. The source is an adult man with Graves' ophthalmopathy.

This clonotype was seen at least ten times. The V call is TRBV11-2, the J call TRBJ2-5; D uncertain. Germline CDR1 SGHAT, CDR2 FQNNGV. The CDR3 is 15 amino acids. Trimming took off 5 bases at V and 1 base at J, with 14 bases between the two ends. CDR3 loop: CASSQGPGPQETQYF. CDR3 sequence (DNA): TGTGCCAGCAGCCAAGGCCCGGGCCCCCAAGAGACCCAGTACTTC. Full variable domain (outside the CDR3, taken from reference TRBV11-2 and TRBJ2-5): EAGVAQSPRYKIIEKRQSVAFWCNPISGHATLYWYQQILGQGPKLLIQFQNNGVVDDSQLPKDRFSAERLKGVDSTLKIQPAKLEDSAVYLCASSQGPGPQETQYFGPGTRLLVL.

V usage is TRBV6-1 and J usage is TRBJ2-7; TRBD1 matches 10 bases. The CDR3 runs 14 residues. Germline-derived CDR1 and CDR2 are MNHNS and SASEGT. V lost 10 bases and J lost 6; bases outside the gene matches: 12. This chain's CDR3 is CAIGGTGEPAEQYF. The CDR3 region has the DNA TGTGCCATAGGGGGGACAGGGGAACCGGCCGAGCAGTACTTC.

This clonotype occurred many times. The genes are TRBV5-1 and TRBJ2-7, with D perhaps matching TRBD2 (7 bases). The CDR3 length is 15 residues. The V end lost 2 bases, the J end lost 7 bases, and 19 bases lay between the germline ends. CDR1 and CDR2 from the germline V gene are SGHRS and YFSETQ. The CDR3 sequence is CASSFRGGAIGEQYF. CDR3 nucleotide sequence: TGCGCCAGCAGCTTCAGAGGGGGGGCTATAGGTGAGCAGTACTTC.

The chain couples TRBV7-9 to TRBJ1-6; maybe TRBD1 (5 bases). This CDR3 spans 16 amino acids. Trimming shortened V by 6 bases and J by 9 bases, and 21 bases separated the two germline ends. Germline values: CDR1 SEHNR, CDR2 FQNEAQ (reference sequence). The CDR3 here is CASSLSGDSPSSPLHF. DNA for the CDR3: TGTGCCAGCAGTCTAAGTGGAGACAGCCCCTCTTCACCCCTCCACTTT.

This clonotype occurred many times. The rearrangement uses TRBV27 and TRBJ2-7; 10 bases are shared with TRBD1. Germline V lookup: CDR1 MNHEY, CDR2 SMNVEV (reference sequence). The CDR3 extends over 18 amino acids. V was pared by 4 bases and J by 2 bases, with 14 bases of the junction left unmatched. In nucleotides, the CDR3 is TGTGCCAGCAGTTCCCCCCTCGCTATGGACAGGGGGGCCTACGAGCAGTACTTC. Translating gives CASSSPLAMDRGAYEQYF.

This clonotype was detected many times. The chain is built from TRBV7-8 and TRBJ2-1, with 16 bases aligning to TRBD2. Losses at the gene ends were 4 bases for V and 5 bases for J; bases not matched to a gene: 11. The CDR3 runs 19 residues. In germline, CDR1 is SGHVS, CDR2 FQNEAQ. The CDR3 DNA reads TGTGCCAGCAGCTCCCCCTCGGGACTAGCGGGAGGGGGGCACAATGAGCAGTTCTTC. Amino acids: CASSSPSGLAGGGHNEQFF.

This clonotype occurred many times. The rearrangement uses TRBV27 and TRBJ1-2; perhaps TRBD1 as D (6 bases). This CDR3 has 15 residues. V was pared by 5 bases and J by 1 base, with 14 bases between. Per the germline V gene, CDR1 is MNHEY and CDR2 is SMNVEV (reference sequence). This CDR3 is CASSKGQGYNYGYTF. The CDR3 DNA sequence: TGTGCCAGCAGTAAGGGCCAGGGGTATAACTATGGCTACACCTTC.

For this clonotype: Compared with germline, one end of the junction differs, possibly owing to a read error. The rearrangement joins TRBV6-5 to TRBJ1-3; D unresolved. This CDR3 region has 17 residues. The germline V gene has CDR1 MNHEY and CDR2 SVGAGI. Here the CDR3 DNA reads TGTGCCAGCAGTTACTCGAGGCGAGACAACTCTCGAAACACCATATATTTT. Translating gives CASSYSRRDNSRNTIYF.

The chain is built from TRBV6-1 and TRBJ2-7, with 9 bases fitting TRBD1. The germline CDR1 and CDR2 sequences are MNHNS and SASEGT. Trimming cost V 3 bases and J 3 bases; bases outside gene matches: 3. The CDR3 loop spans 14 amino acids. For the CDR3, the DNA is TGTGCCAGCAGTGAGGGGGACAGGGACTACGAGCAGTACTTC. As protein: CASSEGDRDYEQYF.

This clonotype came up many times. V is TRBV12-3 or TRBV12-4 and J is TRBJ1-5, with a weak D call TRBD1 (6 bases). Trimming took off 5 bases at V and 5 bases at J, with 19 bases between the two ends. The CDR3 runs to 16 residues. The CDR3 bases are TGTGCCAGCAGTGGGATGGGGATCGGGGGCGATCAGCCCCAGCATTTT. This translates into CASSGMGIGGDQPQHF.

This chain joins TRBV11-1 and TRBJ1-1; D may be TRBD1 (5 bases). V lost 1 base, J lost 6 bases, and 15 bases lay in between. This CDR3 comprises 15 residues. The germline V gene encodes CDR1 SGHAT and CDR2 FQDESV (reference sequence). The CDR3 sequence is CASSLGGIGASEAFF. CDR3 coding DNA: TGTGCCAGCAGCTTAGGAGGAATTGGGGCTTCTGAAGCTTTCTTT. The full variable domain, completed using reference TRBV11-1 and TRBJ1-1, is EAEVAQSPRYKITEKSQAVAFWCDPISGHATLYWYRQILGQGPELLVQFQDESVVDDSQLPKDRFSAERLKGVDSTLKIQPAELGDSAMYLCASSLGGIGASEAFFGQGTRLTVV.

The CDR3 spells CASSYPTGTEETQYF. As DNA, the CDR3 is TGTGCCAGCAGTTACCCGACCGGGACGGAAGAGACCCAGTACTTC. The chain combines TRBV6-5 with TRBJ2-5, with D perhaps being TRBD1 or TRBD2 (5 bases each). Germline V gene data show CDR1 as MNHEY and CDR2 as SVGAGI. The CDR3 consists of 15 residues. V lost 2 bases and J lost 3, with 13 bases in between.

About this clonotype itself: No conserved phenylalanine or tryptophan is present at the end of the CDR3, so a read error is the likely explanation. The DNA is omitted, as the CDR3 cannot be located on it reliably, and the CDR3 follows TCRdb's listing. The chain combines TRBV28 with TRBJ2-7. The CDR3 has 8 amino acids, counting both end residues. Per the germline V gene, CDR1 is MDHEN and CDR2 is SYDVKM. The CDR3 loop reads CASSTVLG.

In this sample, this clonotype turned up many times. The V gene is TRBV28, the J gene TRBJ1-1; D remains unclear. The germline V and J ends were trimmed by 3 bases and 1 base, with 9 bases remaining between them. The germline CDR1 and CDR2 sequences are MDHEN and SYDVKM. The CDR3 covers 14 residues. The chain's CDR3 is CASSFVRKNTEAFF. In nucleotides, the CDR3 is TGTGCCAGCAGTTTCGTTCGTAAGAACACTGAAGCTTTCTTT.

This clonotype was counted ten times or more. The chain combines TRBV6-5 with TRBJ2-4; TRBD2 matches at 7 bases. This CDR3 has 17 amino acids. The germline V gene encodes CDR1 MNHEY and CDR2 SVGAGI. The trim removed 0 bases at V and 0 bases at J, leaving 5 bases unmatched. In DNA form, the CDR3 reads TGTGCCAGCAGTTACTCATCGGCGGGAGTAGCCAAAAACATTCAGTACTTC. Residues: CASSYSSAGVAKNIQYF.

In this sample, this clonotype turned up many times. The V call is TRBV6-5, the J call TRBJ2-5; D is uncertain. Deletions cut 0 bases from V and 5 bases from J, with 7 bases between. This CDR3 region has 13 residues. Per the germline V gene, CDR1 is MNHEY and CDR2 is SVGAGI. This CDR3 is CASSYSGMETQYF. The CDR3 region has the DNA TGTGCCAGCAGTTACTCGGGGATGGAGACCCAGTACTTC.

This clonotype was seen repeatedly, ten times or more. J is TRBJ1-2 and V is TRBV28, with D perhaps matching TRBD1 (5 bases). V lost 10 bases to trimming and J lost 2 bases, with 14 bases between them. The V gene's germline CDR1 is MDHEN and CDR2 SYDVKM. The CDR3 extends over 13 amino acids. As DNA, the CDR3 is TGTGCCACCGATCTGGGACGGAACTATGGCTACACCTTC. As protein: CATDLGRNYGYTF.

V gene TRBV12-3 or TRBV12-4 combines with J gene TRBJ2-7; TRBD2 agrees at 8 bases. Trimming at V came to 5 bases and at J to 7 bases, leaving 10 bases not matched to a gene. The length of the CDR3 is 14 residues. The CDR3, as DNA: TGTGCCAGCAGTGTGTCGGGAGGGGTAAGGGAGCAGTACTTC. It specifies CASSVSGGVREQYF.

This clonotype was recorded at least ten times. The rearrangement uses TRBV7-2 and TRBJ1-2; D not certain. Germline CDR1 is SGHTA and CDR2 is FQGNSA. The V gene lost 1 base and the J gene lost 13 bases, with 13 bases spanning the gap. CDR3 length: 12 residues. CDR3 sequence (DNA): TGTGCCAGCAGCTTAGTGGTTGGTCCGCTCACCTTC. Its translation is CASSLVVGPLTF.

CDR3 sequence: CSASSGQGAYEQYF. CDR3 bases: TGCAGTGCTTCTTCCGGACAGGGAGCCTACGAGCAGTACTTC. This chain joins TRBV20-1 and TRBJ2-7; 8 nucleotides line up with TRBD1. Unmatched junction bases numbered 8, after V lost 5 bases and J lost 2 bases. The CDR3 contains 14 residues. The V gene's germline CDR1 is DFQATT and CDR2 SNEGSKA (reference sequence).

This clonotype was seen repeatedly, ten times or more. The chain uses TRBV30 and TRBJ1-6; D unresolved. V lost 2 bases to trimming and J lost 10 bases, with 18 bases between them. Germline assignment: CDR1 GTSNPN and CDR2 SVGIG (reference sequence). CDR3 length equals 15 residues. The CDR3 reads CAWSISTGIGSPLHF. The CDR3 DNA is TGTGCCTGGAGTATCTCGACGGGAATAGGATCACCCCTCCACTTT.

This clonotype appeared a few times. This chain joins TRBV28 and TRBJ2-7, with TRBD2 identical over 13 bases. This CDR3 is built from 16 residues. V lost 7 bases and J lost 5; bases outside the gene matches: 11. Germline V gene sequence: CDR1 MDHEN, CDR2 SYDVKM. In DNA, the CDR3 is TGTGCCAGCACCAACCCGGGGACTAGCGGGAAGAACGAGCAGTACTTC. Translating it yields CASTNPGTSGKNEQYF.

This clonotype occurred many times. The V gene is TRBV7-2, the J gene TRBJ2-4, with 7 bases fitting TRBD2. The germline gives CDR1 SGHTA, CDR2 FQGNSA. V lost 2 bases to trimming and J lost 10 bases; unmatched junction nucleotides: 11. CDR3 length: 15 amino acids. The CDR3 nucleotides read TGTGCCAGCAGCTTACTGGGTCGGGGGGTAGTAATTCAGTACTTC. Its protein product is CASSLLGRGVVIQYF.

This clonotype was found many times. This rearrangement joins TRBV6-2 or TRBV6-3 to TRBJ1-1; D unresolved. Germline values: CDR1 MNHEY, CDR2 SVGEGT. V was cut by 7 bases and J by 3 bases, with 15 bases left in between. This CDR3 spans 14 amino acids. The CDR3 here is CASTRSLLHTEAFF. DNA of the CDR3: TGTGCCAGCACCCGTTCCCTATTGCACACTGAAGCTTTCTTT.

This clonotype was detected many times. The rearrangement joins TRBV29-1 to TRBJ1-1; no firm D call. Germline loops: CDR1 SQVTM, CDR2 ANQGSEA. The CDR3 sequence is 13 residues long. Trimming left V 4 bases short and J 3 bases short, with 12 bases between. The CDR3: CSVVMALDTEAFF. DNA for the CDR3: TGCAGCGTTGTTATGGCCTTGGACACTGAAGCTTTCTTT.

This clonotype was picked up many times. The chain joins TRBV7-9 to TRBJ1-2; D is undetermined. Germline assignment: CDR1 SEHNR and CDR2 FQNEAQ (reference sequence). V shed 4 bases and J shed 4 bases, with 10 bases lying between them. The CDR3 contains 13 residues. CDR3 sequence reads: CASSSGVPYGYTF. CDR3 DNA: TGTGCCAGCAGCTCCGGGGTACCCTATGGCTACACCTTC.

This clonotype was recorded many times. The V gene is TRBV2, the J gene TRBJ2-2, with D uncertain. V was pared by 0 bases and J by 1 base, with 6 bases between. The germline V gene has CDR1 SNHLY and CDR2 FYNNEI. The CDR3 sequence is 15 residues long. In nucleotides, the CDR3 is TGTGCCAGCAGTGAAGCGGGTCGGAACACCGGGGAGCTGTTTTTT. Translating it yields CASSEAGRNTGELFF.

The chain couples TRBV30 to TRBJ1-5; unclear D gene. The V and J ends lost 5 bases and 7 bases respectively, with 15 bases between them. CDR1 and CDR2 from the germline V gene are GTSNPN and SVGIG (reference sequence). This CDR3 is built from 13 residues. The CDR3, as DNA: TGTGCCTGGGGAGGTATGGGAATACAGCCCCAGCATTTT. Translating it yields CAWGGMGIQPQHF.